The 14 T cell receptor beta chains in this list originate from one sample, sequenced in a study of beta chain features in type 1 diabetes. No antigen has been assigned to these receptors. Isolated RNA was reverse transcribed in full, so expressed TCRB transcripts were sequenced. The method was immunoSEQ multiplex PCR; TCRdb's version includes in-frame clones alone and lacks a portion of them. The profile shows about 660,000 clones, about an eighth of them singletons. Study-wide results and caveats: Shorter TCRB CDR3s, moderately but significantly so, marked every one of the four CD4+ subsets in Type 1 diabetes patients.

The specimen was naive CD4+ T cells from blood. The receptors shown here come from a man between 18 and 35 years old with type 1 diabetes.

The chain combines TRBV10-3 with TRBJ2-3; D may be TRBD2 (5 bases). The CDR3 consists of 14 residues. V lost 3 bases and J lost 4, with 11 bases in between. The germline V gene has CDR1 ENHRY and CDR2 SYGVKD. CDR3 sequence: CAISDYGLADTQYF. The CDR3 DNA sequence: TGTGCCATCAGTGACTATGGACTGGCAGATACGCAGTATTTT.

Only a few counts were recorded for this clone. The V gene is TRBV28, the J gene TRBJ2-7; no clear D gene. CDR1 and CDR2 from the germline V gene are MDHEN and SYDVKM. The CDR3 spans 14 residues. The V end lost 5 bases, the J end lost 5 bases, and 16 bases lay between the germline ends. CDR3 sequence: CASSKTGLGNEQYF. CDR3 sequence (DNA): TGTGCCAGCAGTAAGACTGGTCTTGGTAACGAGCAGTACTTC.

This clone was counted only a few times. This rearrangement joins TRBV2 to TRBJ2-7; TRBD1 matches 8 bases. V lost 8 bases to trimming and J lost 5 bases; unmatched junction nucleotides: 11. The CDR3 consists of 14 residues. Germline assignment: CDR1 SNHLY and CDR2 FYNNEI. The CDR3 reads CASPGAGGINEQYF. CDR3 nucleotides: TGTGCCAGCCCTGGGGCAGGGGGCATAAACGAGCAGTACTTC.

This clone was counted a few times. V gene TRBV29-1 combines with J gene TRBJ1-1; D uncertain. This CDR3 has 10 residues. V was trimmed by 7 bases and J by 5 bases, leaving 8 bases between them. CDR1 and CDR2 (germline): SQVTM, ANQGSEA. The CDR3 DNA sequence: TGCAGCGCCCGAGGGACTGAAGCTTTCTTT. It is translated as CSARGTEAFF.

This clone was found a few times. The V gene is TRBV30, the J gene TRBJ1-5, with no clear D. The CDR3 has 13 residues. Germline assignment: CDR1 GTSNPN and CDR2 SVGIG (reference sequence). The V gene lost 1 base and the J gene lost 1 base, with 5 bases spanning the gap. The CDR3 DNA follows: TGTGCCTGGAGTGAGATGAGCAATCAGCCCCAGCATTTT. Translated, it gives CAWSEMSNQPQHF. Filled out from reference TRBV30 and TRBJ1-5, the complete variable domain reads SQTIHQWPATLVQPVGSPLSLECTVEGTSNPNLYWYRQAAGRGLQLLFYSVGIGQISSEVPQNLSASRPQDRQFILSSKKLLLSDSGFYLCAWSEMSNQPQHFGDGTRLSIL.

This clone was counted a few times. This chain joins TRBV30 and TRBJ1-5; the D is unclear. Per the germline V gene, CDR1 is GTSNPN and CDR2 is SVGIG (reference sequence). V gave up 5 bases and J gave up 4 bases, with 12 bases separating them. CDR3 length: 13 amino acids. CDR3 sequence (DNA): TGTGCCTGGTCGGGATTCACAAATCAGCCCCAGCATTTT. This encodes CAWSGFTNQPQHF.

This clone has only a few counts. This sequence joins TRBV30 and TRBJ2-2; D possibly uses TRBD1 or TRBD2 (5 bases each). V was pared by 2 bases and J by 6 bases, with 7 bases between. In germline, CDR1 is GTSNPN, CDR2 SVGIG (reference sequence). The CDR3 spans 12 residues. CDR3 region: CAWSSGPGELFF. CDR3 nucleotides: TGTGCCTGGAGTTCGGGGCCCGGGGAGCTGTTTTTT.

As DNA, the CDR3 is TGTGCCTGGAGTTCTCGACTAGCGGGGCAGTTCTTC. Residues: CAWSSRLAGQFF. This chain connects TRBV30 to TRBJ2-1, with 10 nucleotides matching TRBD2. CDR1 and CDR2 from the germline V gene are GTSNPN and SVGIG (reference sequence). The CDR3 consists of 12 residues. J lost 12 bases, V lost 2 bases, and 4 bases had no gene match.

In its sample, this clone was seen a few times. The chain is built from TRBV30 and TRBJ2-1; 11 bases agree with TRBD2. The junction had 6 bases not matched to a gene; V was cut back by 2 bases and J by 9 bases. This CDR3 comprises 14 residues. Germline CDR1 and CDR2: GTSNPN and SVGIG (reference sequence). CDR3 nucleotides: TGTGCCTGGAGTTTACTAGCGGGGGCGCTTGAGCAGTTCTTC. Protein sequence: CAWSLLAGALEQFF.

In this sample, this clone turned up a few times. The rearrangement links TRBV14 to TRBJ2-1; the D gene is possibly TRBD2 (6 bases). Between the trimmed V and J ends, which lost 4 bases and 0 bases, there was a span of 13 bases. This CDR3 region has 16 residues. The germline V gene has CDR1 SGHDN and CDR2 FVKESK. CDR3 amino acids: CASSPDLAASYNEQFF. The CDR3 DNA is TGTGCCAGCAGCCCTGACTTAGCGGCCTCCTACAATGAGCAGTTCTTC.

This chain links TRBV18 with TRBJ1-1; tentatively, D is TRBD1 (5 bases). This CDR3 contains 18 residues. The germline V gene encodes CDR1 KGHSH and CDR2 LQKENI. V lost 0 bases and J 1 base, leaving 18 bases between the germline ends. CDR3 region: CASSPPSQGGVRNTEAFF. The CDR3 coding sequence is TGTGCCAGCTCACCACCGTCCCAGGGTGGGGTGAGGAACACTGAAGCTTTCTTT.

The CDR3 region has the DNA TGTGCCAGCAGTGAATTGGGCGGGTCTAGCACAGATACGCAGTATTTT. Its protein product is CASSELGGSSTDTQYF. This chain links TRBV25-1 with TRBJ2-3; D possibly corresponds to TRBD2 (5 bases). V gave up 1 base and J gave up 0 bases, with 11 bases separating them. The CDR3 covers 16 residues. CDR1 and CDR2 from the germline V gene are MGHDK and SYGVNS.

This chain uses TRBV28 with TRBJ2-7, with D possibly being TRBD1 (6 bases). Deletions cut 5 bases from V and 0 bases from J, with 14 bases between. Looked up from germline, CDR1 is MDHEN and CDR2 is SYDVKM. CDR3 size: 15 residues. The chain's CDR3 is CASSPGTLISYEQYF. For the CDR3, the DNA is TGTGCCAGCAGTCCCGGGACACTGATCTCCTACGAGCAGTACTTC.

The CDR3 bases are TGCGCCAGCAGCCATTTCCTCGGGGGGAGCTCCTACGAGCAGTACTTC. Translating it yields CASSHFLGGSSYEQYF. V usage is TRBV4-3 and J usage is TRBJ2-7, with 7 bases identical to TRBD2. With V trimmed by 3 bases and J by 0 bases, 8 bases remained unmatched. CDR1 LGHNA and CDR2 YSLEER come from the germline V gene. The CDR3 covers 16 residues.